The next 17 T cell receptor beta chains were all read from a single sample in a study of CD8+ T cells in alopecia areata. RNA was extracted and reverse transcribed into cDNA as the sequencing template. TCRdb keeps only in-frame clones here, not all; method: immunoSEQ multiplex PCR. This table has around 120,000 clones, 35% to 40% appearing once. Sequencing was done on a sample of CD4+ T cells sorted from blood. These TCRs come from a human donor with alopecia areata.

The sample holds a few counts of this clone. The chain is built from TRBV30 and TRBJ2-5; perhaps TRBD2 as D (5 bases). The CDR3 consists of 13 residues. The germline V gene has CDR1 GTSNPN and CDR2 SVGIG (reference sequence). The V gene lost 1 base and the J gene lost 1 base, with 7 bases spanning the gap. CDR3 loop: CAWSATTQETQYF. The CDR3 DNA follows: TGTGCCTGGAGTGCGACTACCCAAGAGACCCAGTACTTC.

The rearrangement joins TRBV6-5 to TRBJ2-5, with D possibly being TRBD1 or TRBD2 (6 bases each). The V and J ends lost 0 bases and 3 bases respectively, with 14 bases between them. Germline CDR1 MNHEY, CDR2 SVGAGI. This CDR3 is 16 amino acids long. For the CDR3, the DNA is TGTGCCAGCAGTTACTCGTTGGAGGGGGTCGAAGAGACCCAGTACTTC. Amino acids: CASSYSLEGVEETQYF.

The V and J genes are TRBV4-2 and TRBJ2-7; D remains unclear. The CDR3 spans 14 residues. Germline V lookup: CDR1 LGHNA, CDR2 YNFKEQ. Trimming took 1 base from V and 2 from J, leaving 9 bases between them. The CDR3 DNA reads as TGTGCCAGCAGCCAAGGTGGCGGTGCCTACGAGCAGTACTTC. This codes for CASSQGGGAYEQYF.

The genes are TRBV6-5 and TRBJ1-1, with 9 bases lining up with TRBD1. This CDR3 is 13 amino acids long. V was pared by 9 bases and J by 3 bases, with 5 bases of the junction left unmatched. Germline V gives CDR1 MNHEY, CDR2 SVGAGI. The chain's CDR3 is CASGQGRYTEAFF. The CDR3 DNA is TGTGCCAGTGGACAGGGGAGGTACACTGAAGCTTTCTTT.

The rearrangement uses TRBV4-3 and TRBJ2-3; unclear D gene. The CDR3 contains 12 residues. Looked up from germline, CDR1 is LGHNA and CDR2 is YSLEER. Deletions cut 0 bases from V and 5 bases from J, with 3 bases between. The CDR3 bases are TGCGCCAGCAGCCAAGATGGAGATACGCAGTATTTT. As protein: CASSQDGDTQYF.

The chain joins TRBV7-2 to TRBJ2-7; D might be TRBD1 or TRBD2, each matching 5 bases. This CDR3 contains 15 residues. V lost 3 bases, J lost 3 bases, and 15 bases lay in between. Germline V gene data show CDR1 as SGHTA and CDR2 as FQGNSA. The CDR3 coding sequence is TGTGCCAGCAGCTTCGCAACCGGGACGAGCTACGAGCAGTACTTC. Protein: CASSFATGTSYEQYF.

The CDR3 region has the DNA TGTGCCAGCAGCTTGGTGGGGGCCGGCACAGATACGCAGTATTTT. As protein: CASSLVGAGTDTQYF. The chain employs TRBV5-4 and TRBJ2-3; D possibly corresponds to TRBD1 (6 bases). There are 15 residues in the CDR3. CDR1 and CDR2 from the germline V gene are SGHNT and YYREEE (reference sequence). Trimming shortened V by 0 bases and J by 1 base, and 9 bases separated the two germline ends.

CDR3 nucleotide sequence: TGCAGCGTGGGACGGTACCCAGGACCTCAAGAGACCCAGTACTTC. Protein product: CSVGRYPGPQETQYF. The chain joins TRBV29-1 to TRBJ2-5; either TRBD1 or TRBD2 may fit D (5 bases each). Per the germline V gene, CDR1 is SQVTM and CDR2 is ANQGSEA. CDR3 length: 15 residues. The germline V and J ends were trimmed by 6 bases and 2 bases, with 19 bases remaining between them.

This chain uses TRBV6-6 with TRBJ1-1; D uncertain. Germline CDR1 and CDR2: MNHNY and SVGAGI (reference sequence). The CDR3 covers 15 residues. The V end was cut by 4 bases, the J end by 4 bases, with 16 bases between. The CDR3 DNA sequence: TGTGCCAGCAGTTTGGGTTCAGTAGTGGGCACTGAAGCTTTCTTT. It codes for CASSLGSVVGTEAFF.

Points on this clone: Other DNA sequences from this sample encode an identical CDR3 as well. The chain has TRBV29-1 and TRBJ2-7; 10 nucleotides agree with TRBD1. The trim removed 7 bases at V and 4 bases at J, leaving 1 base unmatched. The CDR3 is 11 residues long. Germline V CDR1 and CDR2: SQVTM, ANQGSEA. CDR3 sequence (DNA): TGCAGCGGGACAGGGGGGTACGAGCAGTACTTC. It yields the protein CSGTGGYEQYF.

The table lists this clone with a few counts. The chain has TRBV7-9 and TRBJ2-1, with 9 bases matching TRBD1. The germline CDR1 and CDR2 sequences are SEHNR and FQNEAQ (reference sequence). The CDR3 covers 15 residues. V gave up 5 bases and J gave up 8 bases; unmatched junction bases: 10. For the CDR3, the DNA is TGTGCCAGCAGCCTCACAGGGGGCCGTGCGGATGAGCAGTTCTTC. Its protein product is CASSLTGGRADEQFF.

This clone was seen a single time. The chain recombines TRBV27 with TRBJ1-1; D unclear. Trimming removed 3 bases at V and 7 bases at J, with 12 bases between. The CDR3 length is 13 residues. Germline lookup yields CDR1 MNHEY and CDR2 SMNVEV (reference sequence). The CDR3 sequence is CASSFRGKGEAFF. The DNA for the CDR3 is TGTGCCAGCAGTTTCCGGGGAAAGGGTGAAGCTTTCTTT.

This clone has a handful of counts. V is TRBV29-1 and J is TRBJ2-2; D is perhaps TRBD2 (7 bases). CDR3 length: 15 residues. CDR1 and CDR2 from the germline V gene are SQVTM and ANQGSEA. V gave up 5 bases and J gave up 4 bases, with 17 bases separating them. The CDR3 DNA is TGCAGCGTTCATCGTGCGGGGGCGGCCACCGGGGAGCTGTTTTTT. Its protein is CSVHRAGAATGELFF.

The CDR3 DNA is TGTGCCAGCAGTTACGGGCAGGCTTACAATGAGCAGTTCTTC. Protein: CASSYGQAYNEQFF. The rearrangement links TRBV6-5 to TRBJ2-1, with D unresolved. This CDR3 comprises 14 residues. The ends were cut back, 2 bases at V and 4 bases at J, with 9 bases in the middle. The germline gives CDR1 MNHEY, CDR2 SVGAGI.

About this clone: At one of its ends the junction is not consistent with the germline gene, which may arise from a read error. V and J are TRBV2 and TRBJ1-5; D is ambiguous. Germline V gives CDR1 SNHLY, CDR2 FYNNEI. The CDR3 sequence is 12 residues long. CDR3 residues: CASSRVSSHVTF. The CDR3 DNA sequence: TGTGCCAGCAGCCGCGTCTCAAGTCACGTCACTTTT.

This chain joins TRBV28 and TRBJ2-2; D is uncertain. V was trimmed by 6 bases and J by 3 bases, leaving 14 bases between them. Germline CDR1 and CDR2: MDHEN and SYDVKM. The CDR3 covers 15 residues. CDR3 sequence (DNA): TGTGCCAGCAGCCCCCTCAACCGGGACACCGGGGAGCTGTTTTTT. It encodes CASSPLNRDTGELFF.

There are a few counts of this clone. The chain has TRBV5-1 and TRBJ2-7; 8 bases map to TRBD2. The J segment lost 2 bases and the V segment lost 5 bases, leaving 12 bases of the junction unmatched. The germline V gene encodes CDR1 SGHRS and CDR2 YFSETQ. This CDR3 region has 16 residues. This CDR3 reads CASRPTGTRTTYEQYF. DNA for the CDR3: TGCGCCAGCAGACCGACCGGGACTAGGACAACCTACGAGCAGTACTTC.